Given below is one T cell receptor beta chain in context. Its target is unknown. A clone one base away is much larger, so this may be a read error. Germline V CDR1 and CDR2: WSHSY, SAAADI. This CDR3 contains 13 residues. Investigators prepared the TCR beta libraries by applying iRepertoire HTBI primers and Arm-PCR of CDR3 regions. A single record per CDR3 protein comes from TCRdb applying MiXCR to the multiplex PCR reads. The sample lists 510,000 or so distinct CDR3 sequences; about 11% were seen once. The time point here: newly diagnosed GD, antithyroid drugs for less than 3 months. There was RNA extracted from PBMCs, and the TCR library was made from it. Those enrolled as patients came out of an endocrinology department in Xi'an, China. This sample is part of a study of regulatory T cells in long-lasting Graves disease. The wider study: Graves' patients (newly diagnosed) had been on antithyroid drugs under 3 months. General study findings and limits: TRBV28 was favored in persistent disease, as were TRBJ1-2 and TRBJ2-5.

These data were likewise used in another study, on T cells in Graves' hyperthyroidism and ophthalmopathy.

The chain uses TRBV10-2 and TRBJ2-3; a weak D match, TRBD2 (6 bases). The DNA end is more similar to TRBJ2-1, so the J call may be wrong. The sequenced sample was peripheral blood mononuclear cells (PBMCs), obtained at new diagnosis, from a patient treated with antithyroid drugs. The sequence was collected from a woman in her twenties or thirties with Graves disease. CDR3 nucleotide sequence: TGCGCCAGCAGTGAGTCGTGGGGGGAAGAGCAGTTCTTC. Its protein product is CASSESWGEEQFF.